One and the same sample provided the 14 T cell receptor beta chains below, sequenced in a study of blood T cell repertoires in COVID-19. Using immunoSEQ multiplex PCR, the repertoire was profiled, and TCRdb retains in-frame clones only, with some absent. Of 150,000 to 200,000 clones in the sample, roughly 80% were seen once. Sequencing was done on a sample of peripheral blood. Receptors were obtained from a man aged 25-45 years with active or convalescent COVID-19.

The chain combines TRBV5-1 with TRBJ2-5; 10 bases line up with TRBD1. Germline lookup yields CDR1 SGHRS and CDR2 YFSETQ. J gave up 4 bases and V 4 bases, and 7 bases lay outside the gene matches. This CDR3 has 15 amino acids. The CDR3: CASSPGQGKAETQYF. CDR3 bases: TGCGCCAGCAGCCCGGGACAGGGGAAGGCAGAGACCCAGTACTTC. The variable domain in full, completed from reference TRBV5-1 and TRBJ2-5, reads KAGVTQTPRYLIKTRGQQVTLSCSPISGHRSVSWYQQTPGQGLQFLFEYFSETQRNKGNFPGRFSGRQFSNSRSEMNVSTLELGDSALYLCASSPGQGKAETQYFGPGTRLLVL.

The CDR3 coding sequence is TGTGCCAGCAGAACGGGACAAGGAAACACCATATATTTT. It codes for CASRTGQGNTIYF. The chain has TRBV6-5 and TRBJ1-3; the D gene is possibly TRBD1 (6 bases). Per the germline V gene, CDR1 is MNHEY and CDR2 is SVGAGI. The V and J ends lost 6 bases and 4 bases respectively, with 10 bases between them. The length of the CDR3 is 13 residues.

The CDR3 loop is CASSVGLAADYEQFF. CDR3 sequence (DNA): TGTGCCAGCAGCGTAGGTCTAGCGGCGGACTATGAGCAGTTCTTC. The chain couples TRBV9 to TRBJ2-1; 7 bases are a match to TRBD2. The length of the CDR3 is 15 residues. The germline V gene has CDR1 SGDLS and CDR2 YYNGEE. Trimming removed 0 bases from V and 8 bases from J; junction bases left unmatched: 8.

This chain joins TRBV12-5 and TRBJ1-1; no clear D gene. Trimming cost V 5 bases and J 1 base, with 8 bases left between them. CDR1 and CDR2 from the germline V gene are LGHNT and FRNRAP. The CDR3 has 13 amino acids. The CDR3 DNA reads TGTGCTAGTGGTCCTCAGGCGAACACTGAAGCTTTCTTT. The encoded protein is CASGPQANTEAFF.

The chain couples TRBV28 to TRBJ2-3, with 10 positions matching TRBD2. Losses at the gene ends were 3 bases for V and 6 bases for J; bases not matched to a gene: 3. The CDR3 is 14 amino acids. Germline V lookup: CDR1 MDHEN, CDR2 SYDVKM. CDR3 sequence (DNA): TGTGCCAGCAGTTTGGGACTAGCGCCGGATACGCAGTATTTT. It encodes CASSLGLAPDTQYF.

This clone occurred once. The V call is TRBV7-9, the J call TRBJ2-7, with a possible D match to TRBD1 (6 bases). The CDR3 runs to 12 residues. V was cut by 6 bases and J by 7 bases, with 13 bases left in between. Per germline, CDR1 SEHNR and CDR2 FQNEAQ (reference sequence). The CDR3: CASREQGEEQYF. The CDR3 DNA reads TGTGCCAGCAGGGAACAGGGTGAAGAGCAGTACTTC.

The chain carries TRBV5-1 and TRBJ2-1, with TRBD2 matching 10 bases. CDR3 length: 17 residues. Germline V CDR1 and CDR2: SGHRS, YFSETQ. Trimming removed 2 bases from V and 0 bases from J; junction bases left unmatched: 5. CDR3 coding DNA: TGCGCCAGCAGCTTTTTACTAGCGGGGAGCTCCTACAATGAGCAGTTCTTC. Amino acids: CASSFLLAGSSYNEQFF.

This rearrangement joins TRBV11-2 to TRBJ2-1; 8 positions agree with TRBD2. The CDR3 has 16 amino acids. CDR1 SGHAT and CDR2 FQNNGV come from the germline V gene. V was clipped by 4 bases and J by 2 bases; unmatched bases: 7. CDR3 loop: CASSSFSGKTYNEQFF. Here the CDR3 DNA reads TGTGCCAGCAGCTCCTTTAGCGGGAAGACCTACAATGAGCAGTTCTTC.

This clone was counted a single time. The V call is TRBV5-4, the J call TRBJ2-5, with 9 bases identical to TRBD2. This CDR3 is built from 14 residues. Per germline, CDR1 SGHNT and CDR2 YYREEE (reference sequence). The V gene end was trimmed by 3 bases and the J gene end by 5 bases; junction bases not matched to a gene: 5. In DNA, the CDR3 is TGTGCCAGCAGCTCGCTGAGCGGGGGGGAGACCCAGTACTTC. This codes for CASSSLSGGETQYF.

The chain recombines TRBV24-1 with TRBJ2-1; D is unresolved. V was trimmed by 1 base and J by 2 bases, leaving 5 bases between them. Looked up from germline, CDR1 is KGHDR and CDR2 is SFDVKD. This CDR3 contains 14 residues. The CDR3 region has the DNA TGTGCCACCAGTGATTTACAAGCCTACAATGAGCAGTTCTTC. This gives the protein CATSDLQAYNEQFF.

V is TRBV6-5 and J is TRBJ1-2; tentatively, D is TRBD1 (5 bases). Germline assignment: CDR1 MNHEY and CDR2 SVGAGI. The CDR3 contains 12 residues. V shed 6 bases and J shed 4 bases, with 9 bases lying between them. CDR3: CASSDRFYGYTF. The CDR3 bases are TGTGCCAGCAGCGACAGATTCTATGGCTACACCTTC.

This rearrangement joins TRBV30 to TRBJ2-1; D possibly corresponds to TRBD2 (6 bases). The germline V gene has CDR1 GTSNPN and CDR2 SVGIG (reference sequence). CDR3 length: 15 residues. V was shortened by 5 bases and J by 5 bases, with 19 bases between the two germline ends. CDR3 loop: CAWGGIGGTHNEQFF. CDR3 nucleotides: TGTGCCTGGGGGGGGATAGGCGGGACTCACAATGAGCAGTTCTTC.

The J gene is TRBJ1-6, the V gene TRBV6-1, with 7 bases matching TRBD1. Looked up from germline, CDR1 is MNHNS and CDR2 is SASEGT. This CDR3 contains 14 residues. The trim removed 0 bases at V and 8 bases at J, leaving 1 base unmatched. This chain's CDR3 is CASSEAGQHSPLHF. CDR3 bases: TGTGCCAGCAGTGAAGCGGGACAGCATTCACCCCTCCACTTT.

The chain couples TRBV6-1 to TRBJ2-4, with D tentatively TRBD2 (5 bases). The CDR3 extends over 16 amino acids. Germline V gene data show CDR1 as MNHNS and CDR2 as SASEGT. V was trimmed by 2 bases and J by 1 base, leaving 12 bases between them. CDR3 residues: CASSEQEVWAKNIQYF. CDR3 DNA: TGTGCCAGCAGTGAACAGGAGGTATGGGCCAAAAACATTCAGTACTTC.